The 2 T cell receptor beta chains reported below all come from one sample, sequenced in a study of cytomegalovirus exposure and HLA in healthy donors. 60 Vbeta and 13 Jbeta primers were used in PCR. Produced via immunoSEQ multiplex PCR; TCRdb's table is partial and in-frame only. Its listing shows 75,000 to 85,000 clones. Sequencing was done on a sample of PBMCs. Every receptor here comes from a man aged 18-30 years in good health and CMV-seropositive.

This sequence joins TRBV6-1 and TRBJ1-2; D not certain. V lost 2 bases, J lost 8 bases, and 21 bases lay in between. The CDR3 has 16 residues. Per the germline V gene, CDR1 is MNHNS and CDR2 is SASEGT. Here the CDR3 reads CASSESLGKTSPGYTF. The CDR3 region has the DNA TGTGCCAGCAGTGAAAGTCTCGGGAAAACCAGCCCCGGCTACACCTTC.

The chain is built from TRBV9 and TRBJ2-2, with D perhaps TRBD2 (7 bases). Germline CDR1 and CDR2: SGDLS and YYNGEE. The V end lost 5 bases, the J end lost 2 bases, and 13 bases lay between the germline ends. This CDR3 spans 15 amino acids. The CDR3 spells CASRPRGGNTGELFF. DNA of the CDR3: TGTGCCAGCAGACCTAGGGGGGGTAACACCGGGGAGCTGTTTTTT.